This T cell receptor beta chain was identified in a study of T cell responses to AZD1222 COVID-19 vaccine (dated by TCRdb to the early 2020s). Turning to the overall study: A total of about 250 trial participants underwent TCR sequencing, of whom roughly 210 had received two doses of AZD1222 and 26 had received two doses of the MenACWY control vaccine. Trial participants were enrolled by age into 18-55, 56-69 and 70-plus year subgroups, with about 150, 27 and 61 TCR-sequenced participants respectively.

Remarks on this clone: This receptor's antigen is unknown. Qualities for individual bases were not recorded, and no much larger clone is one base off.

The CDR3 regions of human TCRbeta chains were analyzed by immunosequencing. From the authors' description of their analysis: Repertoire TCRs were checked for matches against a reference library of SARS-CoV-2-specific TCRs that had been generated using the MIRA antigen-specificity platform. Breadth was defined as the fraction of unique TCRs that were SARS-CoV-2-associated. Depth was defined as the fraction of total T cells that were SARS-CoV-2-associated. Each spike-specific TCR was assigned to its reactive spike region and to a CD4 or CD8 class using the MIRA data. Log10-transformed breadth and depth values were compared by one-way ANOVA with Sidak's multiple comparisons tests. Imported from immuneACCESS, the table was reduced by TCRdb to in-frame sequences with V and J called. These copies leave out some clones; in studies compared against another copy, an unresolved V gene accounts for under half, and the cause of the remainder is not known. For V, J and clone size, that table is used; D and trimming come from the DNA. This sample is represented by over 150,000 clones; approximately 87% of them were singletons. The top ten clonotypes cover approximately 5.1% of the sample.

In light of the paper, this sample's time point label describes: baseline before first vaccination. According to the study, the label for this sample's treatment or condition signals: meningococcal conjugate vaccine given as trial control. The vaccinee samples were drawn from two UK trials, COV001 and COV002, one of which was a single-blind randomized controlled phase 2/3 trial testing AZD1222 (ChAdOx1 nCoV-19) in healthy adults. Trial participant PBMC samples were collected at day 0 and day 28 after the second dose for TCRbeta chain sequencing. What the work shows at the level of the full study, not this receptor alone: CD4 TCRs associated with the vaccine covered the entire spike protein, and the dominant responses were in regions 160-218 and 743-854. Nearly half of unique spike-specific TCRs reportedly recognized epitopes outside regions mutated in the B.1.351 and B.1.1.7 variants. Only six AZD1222 recipients were SARS-CoV-2 seropositive at baseline, limiting conclusions about previously exposed vaccinees. The 56-69-year group was small, and its depth increase did not reach significance, likely because of low power. No day 14 peak-response samples were available, so repertoires were characterized only after the peak T cell response. Most participants were white British and females outnumbered males, and the authors suggested that clonal diversity may have been underestimated. Spike-specific TCR breadth and depth rose significantly after two AZD1222 doses compared with day 0 and with MenACWY recipients.

V and J are truncated by 2 bases and 4 bases respectively, leaving an intervening sequence of 24 bases. Based on the germline V gene, the CDR1 and CDR2 sequences are SGHVS and FNYEAQ. The CDR3 runs 19 residues from the cysteine to the phenylalanine. Only the CDR3 DNA stays, 57 bases, in frame from base 1. The rearranged segments are TRBV7-6 and TRBJ2-1; the D gene is possibly TRBD2, with 7 bases matching. This TCR came from an adult in good health. The material sequenced was peripheral blood, taken on day 0 of MenACWY control vaccination. The nucleotides are TGTGCCAGCAGCTTACGCGGCGGGAGAGGGGGTGGGGGATACAATGAGCAGTTCTTC. This gives the protein CASSLRGGRGGGGYNEQFF.